This T cell receptor (beta chain) was profiled in a study of T-cell reconstitution after alpha-beta-depleted transplantation in children. Preparation of the TCRbeta library involved a method that used unique molecular identifiers. TCRdb called the PCR reads again in MiXCR, with one record for every CDR3 protein. The sample carries some 590,000 distinct CDR3 sequences, 10% to 13% recorded once. V lost 4 bases to trimming and J lost 3 bases, with 16 bases between them. The CDR3 is 15 amino acids. Germline values: CDR1 SGHTA, CDR2 FQGNSA. The receptor comes from a human donor who donated a stem cell graft to a child with acute myeloid leukemia. The sequenced sample was PBMCs from the stem cell graft donor, obtained from the stem cell graft. The rearrangement links TRBV7-2 to TRBJ2-7, with D tentatively TRBD2 (6 bases). CDR3 protein: CASSWTSGGIYEQYF. The CDR3 DNA follows: TGTGCCAGCAGCTGGACCAGTGGGGGGATCTACGAGCAGTACTTC. Full variable domain (rest looked up from reference TRBV7-2 and TRBJ2-7): GAGVSQSPSNKVTEKGKDVELRCDPISGHTALYWYRQSLGQGLEFLIYFQGNSAPDKSGLPSDRFSAERTGGSVSTLTIQRTQQEDSAVYLCASSWTSGGIYEQYFGPGTRLTVT.